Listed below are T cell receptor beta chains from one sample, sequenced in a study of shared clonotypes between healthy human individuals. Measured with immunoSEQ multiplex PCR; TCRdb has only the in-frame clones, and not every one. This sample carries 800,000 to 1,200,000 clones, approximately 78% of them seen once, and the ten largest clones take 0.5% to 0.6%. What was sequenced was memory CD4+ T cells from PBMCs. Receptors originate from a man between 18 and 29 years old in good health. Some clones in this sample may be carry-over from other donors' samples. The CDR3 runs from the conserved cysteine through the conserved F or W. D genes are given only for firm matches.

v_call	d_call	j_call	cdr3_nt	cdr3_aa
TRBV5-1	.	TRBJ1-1	TGCGCCAGCAGCCTGGACGTGAACACTGAAGCTTTCTTT	CASSLDVNTEAFF
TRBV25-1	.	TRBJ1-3	TGTGCCAGCAGCGCGTTTCGGGGCTCTGGAAACACCATATATTTT	CASSAFRGSGNTIYF
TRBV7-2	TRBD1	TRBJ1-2	TGTGCCAGCAGCCTTACAGGGGCAGCAAGCGGCTACACCTTC	CASSLTGAASGYTF
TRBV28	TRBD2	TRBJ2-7	TGTGCCAGCAGTTTTAGCGGGAGGGCCTCCTACGAGCAGTACTTC	CASSFSGRASYEQYF
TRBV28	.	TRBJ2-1	TGTGCCAGCAGTACCGGAGTCCATGAGCAGTTCTTC	CASSTGVHEQFF
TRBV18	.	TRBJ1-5	TGTGCCAGCTCACCATTGGCAGGGAATCAGCCCCAGCATTTT	CASSPLAGNQPQHF
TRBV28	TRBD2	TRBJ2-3	TGTGCCAGCAATAGATTAGCGGGAGCTACAGATACGCAGTATTTT	CASNRLAGATDTQYF
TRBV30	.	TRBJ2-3	TGTGCCTGCCAAGGAGGTAGCACAGATACGCAGTATTTT	CACQGGSTDTQYF
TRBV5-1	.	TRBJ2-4	TGCGCCAGCAGCTTGGGACAGCTAGCCAAAAACATTCAGTACTTC	CASSLGQLAKNIQYF
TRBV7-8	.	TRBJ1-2	TGTGCCAGCAGCTTAGGACGGTCGGGGGCTAACTATGGCTACACCTTC	CASSLGRSGANYGYTF
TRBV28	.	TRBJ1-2	TGTGCCAGCAGTTTTTCGGGGGGGCCTAACTATGGCTACACCTTC	CASSFSGGPNYGYTF
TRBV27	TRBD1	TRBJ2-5	TGTGCCAGCAGTTCGGACAGGAGAAGGGGAGAGACCCAGTACTTC	CASSSDRRRGETQYF
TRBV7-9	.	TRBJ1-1	TGTGCCAGCAGCCCGAGGGTCGGATTCGGCACTGAAGCTTTCTTT	CASSPRVGFGTEAFF
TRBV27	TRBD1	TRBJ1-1	TGTGCCAGCAGCCAACAGCAGTGGACAGGGAACACTGAAGCTTTCTTT	CASSQQQWTGNTEAFF
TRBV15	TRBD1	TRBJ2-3	TGTGCCACCTCCCCCCTCCGGGACAGGGGGCGCACAGATACGCAGTATTTT	CATSPLRDRGRTDTQYF
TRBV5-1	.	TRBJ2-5	TGCGCCAGCAGCTTAGGATTCGAAGAGACCCAGTACTTC	CASSLGFEETQYF
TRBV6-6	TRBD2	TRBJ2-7	TGTGCCAGCAGTTACTCTGCGGGGGGGTCCTACGAGCAGTACTTC	CASSYSAGGSYEQYF
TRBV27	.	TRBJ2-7	TGTGCCAGCAGTCCCGCGGGTGAAACCTACGAGCAGTACTTC	CASSPAGETYEQYF